The rows below give T cell receptor beta chains drawn from one sample of a study of metastatic and nonmetastatic thyroid tumors. TCRdb re-clonotyped the PCR reads via MiXCR. Here the sample spans some 16,000 clones, 9.5% to 15% being singletons. The sequenced material came from tumor tissue. These receptors all come from a female donor with papillary thyroid cancer or a benign thyroid nodule (not recorded which). Some clones in this sample may be carry-over from other donors' samples. Both conserved end residues are part of each CDR3. D genes are given only for firm matches. Some rows have no size entry. The others give once, few or many, or a class for an expanded clone.

CDR3 protein: CASSPGLAGGPGSGANVLTF
CDR3 DNA: TGTGCCAGCAGCCCGGGACTAGCGGGAGGGCCCGGATCTGGGGCCAACGTCCTGACTTTC
V gene: TRBV3-1
clone size: many
D gene: TRBD2
J gene: TRBJ2-6

CDR3 protein: CASSHPYNEQFF
CDR3 DNA: TGTGCCAGCAGCCATCCTTACAATGAGCAGTTCTTC
V gene: TRBV6-2/TRBV6-3
clone size: many
D gene: .
J gene: TRBJ2-1

CDR3 protein: CASSPGTSGGTDTQYF
CDR3 DNA: TGCGCCAGCAGCCCCGGGACTAGCGGGGGCACAGATACGCAGTATTTT
V gene: TRBV5-1
clone size: many
D gene: TRBD2
J gene: TRBJ2-3

CDR3 protein: CSAPSGGELNTEAFF
CDR3 DNA: TGCAGTGCTCCGTCAGGGGGCGAGTTGAACACTGAAGCTTTCTTT
V gene: TRBV20-1
clone size: .
D gene: TRBD1
J gene: TRBJ1-1

CDR3 protein: CASSQVRSEQYF
CDR3 DNA: TGTGCCAGCAGCCAAGTTCGAAGCGAGCAGTACTTC
V gene: TRBV3-1
clone size: medium-sized
D gene: .
J gene: TRBJ2-7

CDR3 protein: CASSYSSGGYEQYF
CDR3 DNA: TGTGCCAGCAGTTACTCGTCAGGGGGCTACGAGCAGTACTTC
V gene: TRBV6-2/TRBV6-3
clone size: .
D gene: TRBD1
J gene: TRBJ2-7

CDR3 protein: CASSDTPQGLGGYTF
CDR3 DNA: TGTGCCAGCAGTGACACCCCACAGGGCCTAGGAGGCTACACCTTC
V gene: TRBV6-4
clone size: .
D gene: .
J gene: TRBJ1-2

CDR3 protein: CASSFVAGGRETQYF
CDR3 DNA: TGTGCCAGCAGTTTCGTAGCGGGGGGGCGGGAGACCCAGTACTTC
V gene: TRBV12-3/TRBV12-4
clone size: .
D gene: TRBD2
J gene: TRBJ2-5

CDR3 protein: CASRTSGNYEQYF
CDR3 DNA: TGCGCCAGCAGGACTAGCGGGAACTACGAGCAGTACTTC
V gene: TRBV5-1
clone size: many
D gene: TRBD2
J gene: TRBJ2-7

CDR3 protein: CASGLDSNQPQHF
CDR3 DNA: TGTGCTAGTGGCCTGGATAGCAATCAGCCCCAGCATTTT
V gene: TRBV12-5
clone size: few
D gene: .
J gene: TRBJ1-5

CDR3 protein: CASIPDRDNTEAFF
CDR3 DNA: TGTGCCAGCATCCCGGACAGGGACAACACTGAAGCTTTCTTT
V gene: TRBV25-1
clone size: .
D gene: TRBD1
J gene: TRBJ1-1

CDR3 protein: CASSFGPRQKAGELFF
CDR3 DNA: TGTGCCAGCAGCTTTGGTCCGAGACAGAAGGCCGGGGAGCTGTTTTTT
V gene: TRBV11-1
clone size: many
D gene: .
J gene: TRBJ2-2

CDR3 protein: CASSLGVTGRNTIYF
CDR3 DNA: TGTGCCAGCAGCTTAGGAGTGACAGGGCGAAACACCATATATTTT
V gene: TRBV13
clone size: many
D gene: TRBD1
J gene: TRBJ1-3

CDR3 protein: CASSLGGQEAFF
CDR3 DNA: TGTGCCAGCAGCTTAGGGGGGCAAGAAGCTTTCTTT
V gene: TRBV7-9
clone size: many
D gene: .
J gene: TRBJ1-1

CDR3 protein: CASVRGGSAYEQYF
CDR3 DNA: TGTGCCAGCGTGCGCGGCGGGAGTGCCTACGAGCAGTACTTC
V gene: TRBV28
clone size: many
D gene: TRBD2
J gene: TRBJ2-7

CDR3 protein: CASSPQALNYGYTF
CDR3 DNA: TGTGCCAGCAGCCCTCAGGCGTTAAACTATGGCTACACCTTC
V gene: TRBV13
clone size: .
D gene: .
J gene: TRBJ1-2

CDR3 protein: CASSLTGELFF
CDR3 DNA: TGTGCCAGCAGCCTCACCGGGGAGCTGTTTTTT
V gene: TRBV6-2/TRBV6-3
clone size: many
D gene: .
J gene: TRBJ2-2

CDR3 protein: CASTPSSWGNTEAFF
CDR3 DNA: TGTGCCAGCACTCCCTCGTCTTGGGGGAACACTGAAGCTTTCTTT
V gene: TRBV6-1
clone size: medium-sized
D gene: .
J gene: TRBJ1-1

CDR3 protein: CASSQAPTPRGIYEQYF
CDR3 DNA: TGTGCTAGTAGTCAGGCCCCGACTCCCCGGGGGATATACGAGCAGTACTTC
V gene: TRBV6-1
clone size: few
D gene: .
J gene: TRBJ2-7

CDR3 protein: CARMDRDSTNEKLFF
CDR3 DNA: TGTGCCAGGATGGACAGGGACTCAACTAATGAAAAACTGTTTTTT
V gene: TRBV6-1
clone size: many
D gene: TRBD1
J gene: TRBJ1-4

CDR3 protein: CASTQGRDAFF
CDR3 DNA: TGTGCCAGCACCCAGGGGCGCGACGCTTTCTTT
V gene: TRBV6-2/TRBV6-3
clone size: many
D gene: .
J gene: TRBJ1-1

CDR3 protein: CASSPPLGAAPLHF
CDR3 DNA: TGTGCCAGTAGTCCGCCCTTAGGGGCGGCACCCCTCCACTTT
V gene: TRBV19
clone size: many
D gene: .
J gene: TRBJ1-6

CDR3 protein: CATSIGQGYEQYF
CDR3 DNA: TGTGCCACCAGCATAGGACAGGGCTACGAGCAGTACTTC
V gene: TRBV15
clone size: many
D gene: TRBD1
J gene: TRBJ2-7

CDR3 protein: CASSDLGRVTEAFF
CDR3 DNA: TGTGCCAGCAGTGACCTGGGCAGGGTCACTGAAGCTTTCTTT
V gene: TRBV6-1
clone size: .
D gene: .
J gene: TRBJ1-1

CDR3 protein: CASRLGPYEQYF
CDR3 DNA: TGTGCCAGCCGACTAGGACCCTACGAGCAGTACTTC
V gene: TRBV27
clone size: few
D gene: .
J gene: TRBJ2-7

CDR3 protein: CASFIGLGVDTQYF
CDR3 DNA: TGTGCCAGCTTCATTGGTCTGGGGGTAGATACGCAGTATTTT
V gene: TRBV5-5
clone size: many
D gene: .
J gene: TRBJ2-3

CDR3 protein: CASRRSGSDGTQYF
CDR3 DNA: TGTGCCAGTAGAAGGTCGGGGTCTGACGGGACCCAGTACTTC
V gene: TRBV19
clone size: many
D gene: .
J gene: TRBJ2-5

CDR3 protein: CASTDEGGSTDTQYF
CDR3 DNA: TGTGCCAGCACTGACGAAGGGGGGAGCACAGATACGCAGTATTTT
V gene: TRBV12-3/TRBV12-4
clone size: many
D gene: .
J gene: TRBJ2-3

CDR3 protein: CASSGKRTGTNSYEQYF
CDR3 DNA: TGTGCCAGCAGCGGGAAACGGACAGGGACTAACTCCTACGAGCAGTACTTC
V gene: TRBV7-8
clone size: many
D gene: .
J gene: TRBJ2-7

CDR3 protein: CASTTDGGSNTIYF
CDR3 DNA: TGTGCCAGCACCACAGACGGGGGATCAAACACCATATATTTT
V gene: TRBV2
clone size: many
D gene: .
J gene: TRBJ1-3

CDR3 protein: CASSARLGTGRETQYF
CDR3 DNA: TGTGCCAGCAGCGCCAGACTAGGGACGGGGCGAGAGACCCAGTACTTC
V gene: TRBV7-6
clone size: many
D gene: .
J gene: TRBJ2-5

CDR3 protein: CASSLTGTFLYGYTF
CDR3 DNA: TGTGCCAGCAGTTTGACGGGAACATTCCTGTATGGCTACACCTTC
V gene: TRBV28
clone size: few
D gene: .
J gene: TRBJ1-2

CDR3 protein: CASSFVGGDNEQFF
CDR3 DNA: TGTGCCAGCAGTTTTGTGGGAGGCGACAATGAGCAGTTCTTC
V gene: TRBV12-3/TRBV12-4
clone size: many
D gene: .
J gene: TRBJ2-1

CDR3 protein: CASSQATGYFTDTQYF
CDR3 DNA: TGCGCCAGCAGCCAAGCGACAGGGTATTTCACAGATACGCAGTATTTT
V gene: TRBV4-3
clone size: many
D gene: TRBD1
J gene: TRBJ2-3

CDR3 protein: CASSVGGTGLYNEQFF
CDR3 DNA: TGTGCCAGCAGCGTAGGAGGGACAGGTCTCTACAATGAGCAGTTCTTC
V gene: TRBV9
clone size: many
D gene: TRBD1
J gene: TRBJ2-1

CDR3 protein: CASSSGQGPNIQYF
CDR3 DNA: TGTGCCAGCAGCTCGGGACAGGGCCCCAACATTCAGTACTTC
V gene: TRBV7-2
clone size: many
D gene: TRBD1
J gene: TRBJ2-4

CDR3 protein: CASSLYGEAKNIQYF
CDR3 DNA: TGTGCCAGCAGTTTATATGGGGAAGCCAAAAACATTCAGTACTTC
V gene: TRBV12-3/TRBV12-4
clone size: many
D gene: .
J gene: TRBJ2-4

CDR3 protein: CASSLGGAGRFGYGYTF
CDR3 DNA: TGTGCCAGCAGCTTAGGAGGTGCAGGGAGGTTCGGCTATGGCTACACCTTC
V gene: TRBV11-1
clone size: many
D gene: .
J gene: TRBJ1-2

CDR3 protein: CASSLAGELFF
CDR3 DNA: TGCGCCAGCAGCTTGGCCGGGGAGCTGTTTTTT
V gene: TRBV5-1
clone size: many
D gene: .
J gene: TRBJ2-2

CDR3 protein: CASRPASGYYEQYF
CDR3 DNA: TGTGCCAGCAGACCCGCTAGCGGTTACTACGAGCAGTACTTC
V gene: TRBV28
clone size: few
D gene: TRBD2
J gene: TRBJ2-7

CDR3 protein: CASSVVSGTGWQAFF
CDR3 DNA: TGTGCCAGCAGCGTAGTGTCCGGGACAGGGTGGCAAGCTTTCTTT
V gene: TRBV9
clone size: many
D gene: TRBD1
J gene: TRBJ1-1

CDR3 protein: CASRKAHRRDGYTF
CDR3 DNA: TGTGCCAGCCGAAAAGCCCACAGGCGAGATGGCTACACCTTC
V gene: TRBV6-4
clone size: many
D gene: .
J gene: TRBJ1-2

CDR3 protein: CASGSDRGRVNEQFF
CDR3 DNA: TGTGCCAGCGGCTCCGACAGGGGGCGAGTCAATGAGCAGTTCTTC
V gene: TRBV2
clone size: many
D gene: TRBD1
J gene: TRBJ2-1

CDR3 protein: CASSYSGQDYEQYF
CDR3 DNA: TGTGCCAGCAGTTACTCGGGACAGGACTACGAGCAGTACTTC
V gene: TRBV6-5
clone size: many
D gene: TRBD1
J gene: TRBJ2-7

CDR3 protein: CASSFRIYEQYF
CDR3 DNA: TGTGCCAGCAGCTTTAGGATCTACGAGCAGTACTTC
V gene: TRBV5-6
clone size: many
D gene: .
J gene: TRBJ2-7

CDR3 protein: CASRRDRDRYGYTF
CDR3 DNA: TGTGCCAGCAGACGGGACAGGGATAGGTATGGCTACACCTTC
V gene: TRBV6-1
clone size: many
D gene: TRBD1
J gene: TRBJ1-2

CDR3 protein: CSARGPGSNYGYTF
CDR3 DNA: TGCAGTGCTAGAGGCCCCGGGAGCAACTATGGCTACACCTTC
V gene: TRBV20-1
clone size: medium-sized
D gene: .
J gene: TRBJ1-2

CDR3 protein: CASSLARGSETKYF
CDR3 DNA: TGTGCCAGCAGCTTAGCTAGGGGTAGCGAGACCAAGTACTTT
V gene: TRBV7-6
clone size: few
D gene: .
J gene: TRBJ2-5

CDR3 protein: CASSIGANTGELFF
CDR3 DNA: TGTGCCAGTAGTATCGGAGCAAACACCGGGGAGCTGTTTTTT
V gene: TRBV19
clone size: few
D gene: .
J gene: TRBJ2-2

CDR3 protein: CASSYATGGSGELFF
CDR3 DNA: TGTGCCAGCAGTTACGCCACAGGAGGCAGCGGGGAGCTGTTTTTT
V gene: TRBV6-6
clone size: many
D gene: .
J gene: TRBJ2-2

CDR3 protein: CASSVEGPTEAFF
CDR3 DNA: TGTGCCAGCAGTGTAGAGGGGCCCACTGAAGCTTTCTTT
V gene: TRBV6-1
clone size: few
D gene: .
J gene: TRBJ1-1

CDR3 protein: CASSLGQGLDGREQYF
CDR3 DNA: TGCGCCAGCAGCTTGGGACAGGGACTAGATGGTCGCGAGCAGTACTTC
V gene: TRBV5-1
clone size: many
D gene: .
J gene: TRBJ2-7

CDR3 protein: CASSTLKGGTGELFF
CDR3 DNA: TGTGCCAGCAGCACTCTGAAGGGGGGTACCGGGGAGCTGTTTTTT
V gene: TRBV9
clone size: many
D gene: .
J gene: TRBJ2-2

CDR3 protein: CASTKPVHNEQFF
CDR3 DNA: TGTGCCAGCACCAAACCCGTCCACAATGAGCAGTTCTTC
V gene: TRBV11-2
clone size: .
D gene: .
J gene: TRBJ2-1

CDR3 protein: CASSLGGGSTYEQYF
CDR3 DNA: TGTGCCAGCAGCTTAGGGGGGGGATCGACCTACGAGCAGTACTTC
V gene: TRBV11-2
clone size: many
D gene: TRBD2
J gene: TRBJ2-7